What follows is one TCR beta chain and its context. The antigen is undetermined. These data are taken from a study of T cell repertoires in cytomegalovirus infection. As for the study in general: Matching HLA type and CMV infection were both indicated by public TCR beta signatures. Findings and caveats of the study: Summed public TCR beta family frequency identified CMV carriers bearing the relevant HLA. HLA-C-restricted CMV-specific TCR beta clonotypes prevailed in the ex vivo response.

The V end lost 5 bases, the J end lost 0 bases, and 5 bases lay between the germline ends. The CDR3 runs to 13 residues. In germline, CDR1 is SGHRS, CDR2 YFSETQ. TCRdb recomputed calls from the reads with MiXCR, one row per CDR3 protein. The data contain 7,400 or so distinct CDR3 sequences, roughly 53% of them seen just once; the ten biggest clones take up approximately 70%. The TCR originated in a human donor in good health (CMV status not recorded). Some clones in this sample may be carry-over from other donors' samples. The rearrangement joins TRBV5-1 to TRBJ1-4, with D unresolved. Sequenced material: PBMCs, sequenced either directly or after in vitro stimulation (not recorded which). CDR3 DNA sequence: TGCGCCAGCAGGGAGTCAACTAATGAAAAACTGTTTTTT. Protein product: CASRESTNEKLFF.